The present T cell receptor beta chain was sequenced within a study of blood T cell repertoires in COVID-19. The CDR3 length is 15 residues. Germline CDR1 SGHRS, CDR2 YFSETQ. V shed 2 bases and J 2 bases; nucleotides not matched to a gene: 5. Sequencing used immunoSEQ multiplex PCR; TCRdb keeps in-frame clones, though not all of them. The data hold 450,000 or so clones, with about 90% observed a single time. This clone was detected only once. Material: PBMCs or T cells enriched from blood (not recorded which). This chain joins TRBV5-1 and TRBJ2-7, with TRBD2 matching over 9 bases. The TCR comes from a man in his late teens or twenties who had recovered from COVID-19. Written as DNA, the CDR3 is TGCGCCAGCAGCTTCGGGACTAGCAGTGCCTACGAGCAGTACTTC. As protein: CASSFGTSSAYEQYF. The entire variable domain, with the rest obtained from reference TRBV5-1 and TRBJ2-7, is as follows: KAGVTQTPRYLIKTRGQQVTLSCSPISGHRSVSWYQQTPGQGLQFLFEYFSETQRNKGNFPGRFSGRQFSNSRSEMNVSTLELGDSALYLCASSFGTSSAYEQYFGPGTRLTVT.